Below, 25 T cell receptor beta chains from the same sample are listed, as sequenced in a study of CD8+ T cells in alopecia areata. Treatment of the sample: oral pan-JAK inhibitor, 5-10 mg twice daily. Reverse transcribed after extraction, RNA yielded cDNA as the sequencing template. Libraries were prepared by immunoSEQ multiplex PCR; TCRdb keeps only in-frame clonotypes and omits some of them. The sample shows fewer than 200,000 clones, around 58% of them seen only once. The sequencing used CD8+ T cells sorted from blood, collected at week 24, from a patient treated with tofacitinib. These receptors all come from a human donor with alopecia areata.

The chain joins TRBV14 to TRBJ2-3; the D call may be TRBD1 or TRBD2 (6 bases each). V lost 2 bases to trimming and J lost 3 bases, with 18 bases between them. CDR1 and CDR2 from the germline V gene are SGHDN and FVKESK. The CDR3 is 17 residues long. CDR3 DNA: TGTGCCAGCAGCCAATCCAATCGGGGGCCCTTAACAGATACGCAGTATTTT. Translated: CASSQSNRGPLTDTQYF.

The chain employs TRBV29-1 and TRBJ2-1, with D unclear. The V gene's germline CDR1 is SQVTM and CDR2 ANQGSEA. Trimming pared 1 base from V and 0 bases from J, leaving 13 bases between. The CDR3 spans 16 residues. The DNA for the CDR3 is TGCAGCGTTGAAGGGTCGGACGTGAGCTCCTACAATGAGCAGTTCTTC. Amino acids: CSVEGSDVSSYNEQFF.

This clone was recorded once. This chain links TRBV6-1 with TRBJ1-5; 7 bases match TRBD1. CDR1 is MNHNS, CDR2 SASEGT, per germline. J was trimmed by 4 bases and V by 3 bases; bases with no gene match: 9. This CDR3 region has 16 residues. CDR3 sequence: CASSDARGQINQPQHF. Written as DNA, the CDR3 is TGTGCCAGCAGTGATGCCCGGGGACAGATAAATCAGCCCCAGCATTTT.

J is TRBJ2-5 and V is TRBV7-9, with 7 bases lining up with TRBD1. Trimming took 5 bases from V and 4 from J; bases not matched to a gene: 7. CDR1 SEHNR and CDR2 FQNEAQ come from the germline V gene (reference sequence). CDR3 length equals 14 residues. The CDR3 bases are TGTGCCAGCAGCCCTCGACAGGGAGCAGAGACCCAGTACTTC. Its translation is CASSPRQGAETQYF.

The J gene is TRBJ2-5, the V gene TRBV6-5, with D hard to call. The CDR3 covers 15 residues. Looked up from germline, CDR1 is MNHEY and CDR2 is SVGAGI. Trimming took off 7 bases at V and 4 bases at J, with 19 bases between the two ends. In DNA, the CDR3 is TGTGCCAGCATAAGTTTTTTCGGGTCTCGAGAGACCCAGTACTTC. Residues: CASISFFGSRETQYF.

J is TRBJ2-1 and V is TRBV27, with D perhaps matching TRBD2 (5 bases). Trimming removed 2 bases at V and 12 bases at J, with 14 bases between. The CDR3 covers 13 residues. Germline CDR1 and CDR2: MNHEY and SMNVEV (reference sequence). The CDR3: CASSLRGEGRQFF. DNA for the CDR3: TGTGCCAGCAGTTTACGAGGTGAGGGTCGGCAGTTCTTC.

The V call is TRBV5-8, the J call TRBJ2-1, with TRBD2 matching over 11 bases. CDR1 SGHTS and CDR2 YDEGEE come from the germline V gene. The CDR3 consists of 15 residues. Germline trimming cut 0 bases from V and 4 bases from J; bases unmatched to any gene: 0. The CDR3 region is CASSLGTSGYNEQFF. The CDR3 coding sequence is TGTGCCAGCAGCTTGGGGACTAGCGGGTACAATGAGCAGTTCTTC.

The chain employs TRBV6-1 and TRBJ2-7; no firm D call. Germline V CDR1 and CDR2: MNHNS, SASEGT. The CDR3 consists of 14 residues. Between the trimmed V and J ends, which lost 6 bases and 0 bases, there was a span of 12 bases. The CDR3, as DNA: TGTGCCAGCAGGCGCCTAAAGAGCTCCTACGAGCAGTACTTC. Its protein product is CASRRLKSSYEQYF.

This clone was recorded a few times. As DNA, the CDR3 is TGTGCCACCAGCAGAAGGGGAGTACCTTCCTACGAGCAGTACTTC. This gives the protein CATSRRGVPSYEQYF. The V gene is TRBV15, the J gene TRBJ2-7, with D possibly being TRBD1 or TRBD2 (5 bases each). Trimming removed 2 bases from V and 1 base from J, with 12 bases in between. The CDR3 loop spans 15 amino acids. Germline assignment: CDR1 LNHNV and CDR2 YYDKDF (reference sequence).

The CDR3 DNA reads as TGTGCCAGCCGCCCGGGGGACCGCTTATCCTACGAGCAGTACTTC. Amino acid sequence: CASRPGDRLSYEQYF. V gene TRBV2 combines with J gene TRBJ2-7; perhaps TRBD2 as D (6 bases). The CDR3 length is 15 residues. Between the trimmed V and J ends, which lost 8 bases and 1 base, there was a span of 18 bases. CDR1 and CDR2 from the germline V gene are SNHLY and FYNNEI.

The CDR3 reads CASSQDLGLAIPDTQYF. The CDR3 region has the DNA TGTGCCAGCAGCCAAGATTTGGGACTAGCTATTCCAGATACGCAGTATTTT. This chain uses TRBV4-2 with TRBJ2-3, with 9 bases lining up with TRBD2. The CDR3 contains 17 residues. V lost 0 bases to trimming and J lost 4 bases; unmatched junction nucleotides: 8. The germline V gene encodes CDR1 LGHNA and CDR2 YNFKEQ.

The chain recombines TRBV4-1 with TRBJ1-2, with a weak D call TRBD1 (5 bases). V was clipped by 6 bases and J by 8 bases, with 13 bases between them. The CDR3 totals 12 residues. The germline CDR1 and CDR2 sequences are MGHRA and YSYEKL. This CDR3 reads CASSQQAGGYTF. CDR3 in DNA: TGCGCCAGCAGTCAACAGGCAGGCGGCTACACCTTC.

This clone occurred once. The chain combines TRBV7-9 with TRBJ1-1; TRBD1 might be the D (6 bases). The CDR3 is made up of 15 amino acids. The germline V gene encodes CDR1 SEHNR and CDR2 FQNEAQ (reference sequence). V was clipped by 1 base and J by 6 bases, with 15 bases between them. The CDR3 sequence: CASSLVQAGGPEAFF. Written as DNA, the CDR3 is TGTGCCAGCAGCTTAGTTCAGGCCGGGGGCCCTGAAGCTTTCTTT.

The CDR3 DNA reads TGTGCCGGGGGGGTCGACGAGCAGTACTTC. This sequence encodes CAGGVDEQYF. This chain uses TRBV6-1 with TRBJ2-7; 7 bases align to TRBD2. Germline CDR1 and CDR2: MNHNS and SASEGT. V was pared by 11 bases and J by 5 bases, with 3 bases of the junction left unmatched. CDR3 length: 10 amino acids.

The chain is built from TRBV9 and TRBJ1-2, with a tentative D call TRBD1 (5 bases). Deletions cut 4 bases from V and 2 bases from J, with 9 bases between. Germline values: CDR1 SGDLS, CDR2 YYNGEE. The CDR3 totals 13 residues. CDR3 loop: CASSTRQNYGYTF. The CDR3 coding sequence is TGTGCCAGCAGCACCCGACAGAACTATGGCTACACCTTC.

V usage is TRBV7-2 and J usage is TRBJ1-2; TRBD1 matches 7 bases. Germline values: CDR1 SGHTA, CDR2 FQGNSA. This CDR3 has 14 amino acids. The V segment lost 5 bases and the J segment 4 bases; nucleotides outside the gene matches: 7. CDR3 sequence: CASSPPWDSYGYTF. The CDR3 DNA sequence: TGTGCCAGCAGCCCGCCCTGGGACAGCTATGGCTACACCTTC.

This chain joins TRBV5-1 and TRBJ2-7; D is possibly TRBD1 (6 bases). The CDR3 loop spans 12 amino acids. The germline V gene has CDR1 SGHRS and CDR2 YFSETQ. Trimming cost V 4 bases and J 6 bases, with 11 bases left between them. This chain's CDR3 is CASSASGAEQYF. CDR3 nucleotide sequence: TGCGCCAGCAGCGCCTCAGGGGCCGAGCAGTACTTC. The whole variable domain, remainder taken from reference TRBV5-1 and TRBJ2-7, is KAGVTQTPRYLIKTRGQQVTLSCSPISGHRSVSWYQQTPGQGLQFLFEYFSETQRNKGNFPGRFSGRQFSNSRSEMNVSTLELGDSALYLCASSASGAEQYFGPGTRLTVT.

The chain combines TRBV9 with TRBJ2-7; possibly TRBD2 for D (6 bases). Deletions cut 4 bases from V and 4 bases from J, with 12 bases between. From germline, CDR1 is SGDLS and CDR2 YYNGEE. The CDR3 has 13 amino acids. The CDR3 is CASSPTAGYEQYF. CDR3 nucleotide sequence: TGTGCCAGCAGCCCCACCGCGGGGTACGAGCAGTACTTC. The entire variable domain, with the rest obtained from reference TRBV9 and TRBJ2-7, is as follows: DSGVTQTPKHLITATGQRVTLRCSPRSGDLSVYWYQQSLDQGLQFLIQYYNGEERAKGNILERFSAQQFPDLHSELNLSSLELGDSALYFCASSPTAGYEQYFGPGTRLTVT.

This sequence joins TRBV27 and TRBJ2-6; the D is unclear. The ends were cut back, 1 base at V and 0 bases at J, with 4 bases in the middle. From germline, CDR1 is MNHEY and CDR2 SMNVEV (reference sequence). The CDR3 extends over 15 amino acids. The CDR3 here is CASSLYSSGANVLTF. CDR3 coding DNA: TGTGCCAGCAGTTTATACAGCTCTGGGGCCAACGTCCTGACTTTC.

The V and J genes are TRBV9 and TRBJ1-1; D may be TRBD1 (5 bases). Germline lookup yields CDR1 SGDLS and CDR2 YYNGEE. Trimming stripped 2 bases from V and 4 bases from J, with 21 bases between. The CDR3 is 17 residues long. The CDR3 protein is CASSVPRLKGTSTEAFF. The CDR3 coding sequence is TGTGCCAGCAGCGTCCCGCGGCTAAAAGGGACTTCCACTGAAGCTTTCTTT.

The V and J genes are TRBV2 and TRBJ1-6; D is unclear. V gave up 7 bases and J gave up 12 bases, with 16 bases separating them. Germline CDR1 is SNHLY and CDR2 is FYNNEI. CDR3 size: 13 residues. The CDR3 nucleotides read TGTGCCAGCAAAAGGTCCGCGGATAGACCCCTCCACTTT. It encodes CASKRSADRPLHF.

This clone was detected a few times. The chain recombines TRBV29-1 with TRBJ2-3; D is uncertain. Trimming cost V 4 bases and J 1 base, with 9 bases left between them. The CDR3 has 13 residues. Germline V gene data show CDR1 as SQVTM and CDR2 as ANQGSEA. The CDR3 nucleotides read TGCAGCGTTGGGGTAGAGGGCACAGATACGCAGTATTTT. Encoded protein: CSVGVEGTDTQYF.

The chain uses TRBV5-1 and TRBJ1-6, with D tentatively TRBD1 (5 bases). CDR1 is SGHRS, CDR2 YFSETQ, per germline. Trimming removed 2 bases at V and 6 bases at J, with 12 bases between. This CDR3 is built from 15 residues. The CDR3 here is CASSFIRASNSPLHF. In DNA, the CDR3 is TGCGCCAGCAGCTTCATCAGGGCAAGTAATTCACCCCTCCACTTT.

This clone has more than one count but fewer than ten. This sample includes further DNA sequences coding for the same CDR3. The chain couples TRBV29-1 to TRBJ2-3; 7 bases are a match to TRBD2. V lost 6 bases to trimming and J lost 5 bases; unmatched junction nucleotides: 5. This CDR3 has 12 amino acids. CDR1 is SQVTM and CDR2 is ANQGSEA in the germline V gene. For the CDR3, the DNA is TGCAGCGTGGCGTCGGGGGGAGATACGCAGTATTTT. It yields the protein CSVASGGDTQYF.

This clone showed up just a few times. The chain joins TRBV2 to TRBJ1-1; no definite D call. There are 13 residues in the CDR3. Trimming stripped 7 bases from V and 1 base from J, with 10 bases between. Germline V CDR1 and CDR2: SNHLY, FYNNEI. The CDR3 spells CASKVPGNTEAFF. DNA for the CDR3: TGTGCCAGCAAGGTTCCTGGGAACACTGAAGCTTTCTTT. The variable domain in full, with the rest retrieved from reference TRBV2 and TRBJ1-1, is EPEVTQTPSHQVTQMGQEVILRCVPISNHLYFYWYRQILGQKVEFLVSFYNNEISEKSEIFDDQFSVERPDGSNFTLKIRSTKLEDSAMYFCASKVPGNTEAFFGQGTRLTVV.